Listed below are T cell receptor beta chains from one sample, sequenced in a study of cytomegalovirus exposure and HLA in healthy donors. Sequenced by immunoSEQ multiplex PCR; TCRdb stores in-frame clones only, minus some. The sample has some 150,000 clones, around 77% seen once. What was sequenced was PBMCs. Every receptor here comes from a woman between 25 and 40 years old in good health and CMV-seropositive. Each CDR3 is given with its conserved first and last residue. Fields, in order: CDR3 DNA, CDR3 protein, D gene, clone size, J gene, V gene. A D gene is named only where the DNA matches it firmly. Clone size appears in some rows only: once, few, many, or a class for an expanded clone.

TGTGCCAGCAGCTTGGGGTGGGGGGACTATGGCTACACCTTC | CASSLGWGDYGYTF | NA | NA | TRBJ1-2 | TRBV5-4
TGCGCCAGCAGCCAGGGGTGGGGGGGACGACAGAACCTTTCACCCCTCCACTTT | CASSQGWGGRQNLSPLHF | NA | NA | TRBJ1-6 | TRBV4-3
TGTGCCAGCAGCTCGGACAGGACTACCTACGAGCAGTACTTC | CASSSDRTTYEQYF | NA | NA | TRBJ2-7 | TRBV11-2
TGTGCCAGTAGTATAGTAGTTGGGAGGACCTATAGCAATCAGCCCCAGCATTTT | CASSIVVGRTYSNQPQHF | NA | few | TRBJ1-5 | TRBV19
TGTGCCAGCAGCTCGACGAGGGTCGAGCAGTACTTC | CASSSTRVEQYF | NA | NA | TRBJ2-7 | TRBV27
TGTGCCAGCCTGACGCAGGGGGCGGGTGCTGAAGCTTTCTTT | CASLTQGAGAEAFF | TRBD1 | NA | TRBJ1-1 | TRBV28
TGTGCCAGCAGCTTAGATGGCAACACAGATACGCAGTATTTT | CASSLDGNTDTQYF | NA | NA | TRBJ2-3 | TRBV7-2
TGTGCCTCCCTGGGACAGGGGCCAGATACGCAGTATTTT | CASLGQGPDTQYF | TRBD1 | NA | TRBJ2-3 | TRBV30
TGTGCCAGCAGACTCAGGACTGTGTCTAGCTATGGCTACACCTTC | CASRLRTVSSYGYTF | NA | NA | TRBJ1-2 | TRBV6-1
TGTGCCAGCAGTCGGGACACCAATCAGCCCCAGCATTTT | CASSRDTNQPQHF | NA | few | TRBJ1-5 | TRBV6-5
TGTGCCAGCAGTGAAGTTCCCGGGACAGGTGAAGCTTTCTTT | CASSEVPGTGEAFF | TRBD1 | NA | TRBJ1-1 | TRBV6-1
TGTGCCAGCAGTTTGGGACAGGAAAGTTTTTATGGCTACACCTTC | CASSLGQESFYGYTF | TRBD1 | NA | TRBJ1-2 | TRBV27
TGTGCCAGCAGCCAACACGGGACTAGCGGGAGGGCCGGCACAGATACGCAGTATTTT | CASSQHGTSGRAGTDTQYF | TRBD2 | NA | TRBJ2-3 | TRBV14
TGTGCCAGCAGTTACTCGGAGGAAAAACTGTTTTTT | CASSYSEEKLFF | NA | NA | TRBJ1-4 | TRBV6-6
TGTGCCAGCAGCGTAGCTAGTGTAGCGGGCAATGAGCAGTTCTTC | CASSVASVAGNEQFF | TRBD2 | NA | TRBJ2-1 | TRBV9
TGCGCCAGCAGCTCAACAGGGGAGACTGAAGCTTTCTTT | CASSSTGETEAFF | TRBD1 | NA | TRBJ1-1 | TRBV4-3
TGTGCCTGGAGTGTCTTAGCTGGACAGGGGCTCCAGTATTTT | CAWSVLAGQGLQYF | TRBD1 | NA | TRBJ2-3 | TRBV30
TGTGCCAGTAGTAATAACAGGGAAGGGCTCGAGCAGTACTTC | CASSNNREGLEQYF | NA | NA | TRBJ2-7 | TRBV19
TGTGCCAGTACCCCTCGGACAGGGCCAACCTATGGCTACACCTTC | CASTPRTGPTYGYTF | TRBD1 | NA | TRBJ1-2 | TRBV19
TGTGCCAGCTCTACTTTTCAGGGGCGGCCGTACTTC | CASSTFQGRPYF | NA | NA | TRBJ2-7 | TRBV27
TGCGCCAGCTCTAAAGGGGCCTACAATGAGCAGTTCTTC | CASSKGAYNEQFF | NA | NA | TRBJ2-1 | TRBV10-1
TGTGCCAGCAGTGAAGGGGCCAGCCTCTATGGCTACACCTTC | CASSEGASLYGYTF | NA | NA | TRBJ1-2 | TRBV2
TGTGCCAGCAGTGGGACAGGGGGCGGCCAAGAGACCCAGTACTTC | CASSGTGGGQETQYF | TRBD1 | few | TRBJ2-5 | TRBV2